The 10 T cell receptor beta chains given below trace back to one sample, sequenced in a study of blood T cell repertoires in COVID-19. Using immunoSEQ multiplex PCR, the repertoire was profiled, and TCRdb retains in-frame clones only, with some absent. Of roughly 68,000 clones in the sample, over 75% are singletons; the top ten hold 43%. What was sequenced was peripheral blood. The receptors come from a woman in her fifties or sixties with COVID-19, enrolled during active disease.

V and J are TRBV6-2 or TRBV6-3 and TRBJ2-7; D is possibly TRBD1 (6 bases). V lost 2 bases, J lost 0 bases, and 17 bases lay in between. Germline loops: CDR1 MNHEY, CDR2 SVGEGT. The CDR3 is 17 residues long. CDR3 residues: CASSYGPTGLSSYEQYF. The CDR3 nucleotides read TGTGCCAGCAGTTACGGGCCGACAGGACTCAGCTCCTACGAGCAGTACTTC.

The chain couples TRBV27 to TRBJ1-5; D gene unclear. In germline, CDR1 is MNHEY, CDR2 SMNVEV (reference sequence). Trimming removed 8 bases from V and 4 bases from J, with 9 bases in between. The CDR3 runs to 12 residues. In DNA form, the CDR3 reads TGTGCCAGCCGAACGGGGAATCAGCCCCAGCATTTT. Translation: CASRTGNQPQHF.

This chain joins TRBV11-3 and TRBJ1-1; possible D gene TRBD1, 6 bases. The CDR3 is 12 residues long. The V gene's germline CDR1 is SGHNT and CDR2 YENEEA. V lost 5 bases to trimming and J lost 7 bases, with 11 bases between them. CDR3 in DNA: TGTGCCAGCAGCCAATGGACAGATGAAGCTTTCTTT. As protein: CASSQWTDEAFF.

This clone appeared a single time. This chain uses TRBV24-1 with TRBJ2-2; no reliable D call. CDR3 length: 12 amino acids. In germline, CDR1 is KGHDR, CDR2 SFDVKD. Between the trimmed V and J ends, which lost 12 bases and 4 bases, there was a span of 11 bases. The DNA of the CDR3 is TGTGCCCCTTCCCGAGGCACCGGGGAGCTGTTTTTT. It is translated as CAPSRGTGELFF.

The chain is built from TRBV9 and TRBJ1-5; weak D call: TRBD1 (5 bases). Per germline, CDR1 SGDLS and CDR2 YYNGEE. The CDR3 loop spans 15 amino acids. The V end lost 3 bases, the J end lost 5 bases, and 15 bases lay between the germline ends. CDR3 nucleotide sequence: TGTGCCAGCAGCGCTGAAGGACAAAAAGATCAGCCCCAGCATTTT. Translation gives CASSAEGQKDQPQHF.

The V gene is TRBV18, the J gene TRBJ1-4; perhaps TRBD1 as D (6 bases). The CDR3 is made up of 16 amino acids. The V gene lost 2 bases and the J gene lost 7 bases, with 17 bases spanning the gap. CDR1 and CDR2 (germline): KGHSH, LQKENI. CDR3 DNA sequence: TGTGCCAGCTCACCAGGGCAGTCTATGGGGGCTGAAAAACTGTTTTTT. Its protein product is CASSPGQSMGAEKLFF. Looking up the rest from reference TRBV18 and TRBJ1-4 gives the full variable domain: NAGVMQNPRHLVRRRGQEARLRCSPMKGHSHVYWYRQLPEEGLKFMVYLQKENIIDESGMPKERFSAEFPKEGPSILRIQQVVRGDSAAYFCASSPGQSMGAEKLFFGSGTQLSVL.

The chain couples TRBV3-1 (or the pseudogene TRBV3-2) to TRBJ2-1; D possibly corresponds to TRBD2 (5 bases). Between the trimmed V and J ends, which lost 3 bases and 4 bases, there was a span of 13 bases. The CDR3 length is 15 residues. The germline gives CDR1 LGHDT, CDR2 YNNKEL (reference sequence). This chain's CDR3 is CASSQDIRLYNEQFF. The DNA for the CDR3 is TGTGCCAGCAGCCAGGATATTCGACTATACAATGAGCAGTTCTTC.

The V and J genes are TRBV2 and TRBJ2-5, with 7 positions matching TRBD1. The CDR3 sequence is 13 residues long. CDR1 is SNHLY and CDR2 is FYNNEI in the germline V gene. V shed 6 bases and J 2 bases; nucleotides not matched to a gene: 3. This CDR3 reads CASSTDRQETQYF. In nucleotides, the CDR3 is TGTGCCAGCAGCACGGACAGGCAAGAGACCCAGTACTTC.

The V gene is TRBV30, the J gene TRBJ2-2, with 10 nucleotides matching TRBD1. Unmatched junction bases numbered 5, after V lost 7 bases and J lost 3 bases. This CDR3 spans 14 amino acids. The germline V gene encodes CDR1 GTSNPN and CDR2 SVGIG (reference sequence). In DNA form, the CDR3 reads TGTGCCTTGACAGGGGGCGCTGACACCGGGGAGCTGTTTTTT. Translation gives CALTGGADTGELFF. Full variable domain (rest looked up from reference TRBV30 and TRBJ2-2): SQTIHQWPATLVQPVGSPLSLECTVEGTSNPNLYWYRQAAGRGLQLLFYSVGIGQISSEVPQNLSASRPQDRQFILSSKKLLLSDSGFYLCALTGGADTGELFFGEGSRLTVL.

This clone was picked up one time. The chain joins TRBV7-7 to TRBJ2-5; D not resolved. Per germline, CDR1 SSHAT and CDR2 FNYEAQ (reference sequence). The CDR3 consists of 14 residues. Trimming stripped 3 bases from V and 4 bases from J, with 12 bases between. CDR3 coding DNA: TGTGCCAGCAGCTTGAGGTCAACCCCAGAGACCCAGTACTTC. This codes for CASSLRSTPETQYF.